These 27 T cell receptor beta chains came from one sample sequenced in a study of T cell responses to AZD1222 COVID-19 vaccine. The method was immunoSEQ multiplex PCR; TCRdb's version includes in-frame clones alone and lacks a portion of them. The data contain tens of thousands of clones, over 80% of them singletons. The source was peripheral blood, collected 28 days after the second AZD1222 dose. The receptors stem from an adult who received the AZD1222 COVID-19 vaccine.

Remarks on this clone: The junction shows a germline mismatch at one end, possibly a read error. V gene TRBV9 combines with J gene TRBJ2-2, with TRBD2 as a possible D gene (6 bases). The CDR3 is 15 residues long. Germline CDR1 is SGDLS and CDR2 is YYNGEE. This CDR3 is CASSPHGGNAGELFF. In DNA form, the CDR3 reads TGTGCCAGCAGCCCCCACGGAGGGAACGCCGGGGAGCTGTTTTTT.

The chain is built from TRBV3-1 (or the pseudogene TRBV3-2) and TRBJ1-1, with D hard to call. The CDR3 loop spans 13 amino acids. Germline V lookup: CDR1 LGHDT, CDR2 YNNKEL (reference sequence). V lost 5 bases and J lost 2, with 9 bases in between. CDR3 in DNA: TGTGCCAGCAGCTCAACTGGTAACACTGAAGCTTTCTTT. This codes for CASSSTGNTEAFF.

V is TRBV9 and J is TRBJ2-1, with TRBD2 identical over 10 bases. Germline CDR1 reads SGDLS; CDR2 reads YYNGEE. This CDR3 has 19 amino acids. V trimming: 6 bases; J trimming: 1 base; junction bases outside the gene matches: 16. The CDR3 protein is CASTRLAGRPGRSYNEQFF. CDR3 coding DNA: TGTGCCAGCACAAGACTAGCGGGCCGACCGGGGCGGTCCTACAATGAGCAGTTCTTC.

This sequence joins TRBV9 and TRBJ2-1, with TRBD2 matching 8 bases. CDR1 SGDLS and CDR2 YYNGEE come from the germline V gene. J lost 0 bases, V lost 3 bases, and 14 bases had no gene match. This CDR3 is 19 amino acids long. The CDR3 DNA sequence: TGTGCCAGCAGCGCTGGGGTGGGTACTAGCGGTAGCTCCTACAATGAGCAGTTCTTC. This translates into CASSAGVGTSGSSYNEQFF.

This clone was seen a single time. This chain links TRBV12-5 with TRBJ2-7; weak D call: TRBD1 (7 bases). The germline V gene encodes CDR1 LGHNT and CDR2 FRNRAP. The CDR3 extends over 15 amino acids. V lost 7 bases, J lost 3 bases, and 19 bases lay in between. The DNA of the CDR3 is TGTGCTAGTGTCGCTTCCAGGGGGGAGATCTACGAGCAGTACTTC. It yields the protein CASVASRGEIYEQYF.

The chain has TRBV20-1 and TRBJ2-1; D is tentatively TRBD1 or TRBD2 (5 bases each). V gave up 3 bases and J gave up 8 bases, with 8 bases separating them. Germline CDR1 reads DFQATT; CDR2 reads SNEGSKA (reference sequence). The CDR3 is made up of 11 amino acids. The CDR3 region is CSARGVDEQFF. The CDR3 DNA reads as TGCAGTGCTAGGGGGGTCGATGAGCAGTTCTTC.

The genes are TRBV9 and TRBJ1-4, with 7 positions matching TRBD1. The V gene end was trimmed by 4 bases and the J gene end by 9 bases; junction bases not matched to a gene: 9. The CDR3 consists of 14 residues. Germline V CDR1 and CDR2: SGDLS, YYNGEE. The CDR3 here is CASSIRGDEKKLFF. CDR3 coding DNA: TGTGCCAGCAGCATCAGGGGGGATGAGAAAAAACTGTTTTTT.

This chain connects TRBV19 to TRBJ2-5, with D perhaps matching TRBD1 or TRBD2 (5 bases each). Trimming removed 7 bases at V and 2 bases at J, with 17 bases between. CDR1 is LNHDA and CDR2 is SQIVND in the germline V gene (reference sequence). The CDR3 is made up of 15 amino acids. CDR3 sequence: CASTQGTGSQETQYF. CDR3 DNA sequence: TGTGCCAGTACCCAAGGGACGGGGAGTCAAGAGACCCAGTACTTC.

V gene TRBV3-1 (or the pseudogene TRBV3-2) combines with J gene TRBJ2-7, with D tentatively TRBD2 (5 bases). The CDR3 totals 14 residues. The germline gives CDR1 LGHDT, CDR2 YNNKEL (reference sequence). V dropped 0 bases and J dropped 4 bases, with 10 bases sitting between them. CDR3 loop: CASSQDLGMYEQYF. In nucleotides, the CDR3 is TGTGCCAGCAGCCAAGATCTCGGGATGTACGAGCAGTACTTC.

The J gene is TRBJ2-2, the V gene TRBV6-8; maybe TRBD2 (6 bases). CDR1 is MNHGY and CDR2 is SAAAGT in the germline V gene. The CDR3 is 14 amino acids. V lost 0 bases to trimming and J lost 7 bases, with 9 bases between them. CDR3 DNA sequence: TGTGCCAGCAGTTACTCCTGGGAGGTCGGGGAGCTGTTTTTT. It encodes CASSYSWEVGELFF.

The CDR3: CASSLLVGSDTQYF. The CDR3 coding sequence is TGTGCCAGCAGCTTACTGGTGGGTTCAGATACGCAGTATTTT. The rearrangement joins TRBV7-3 to TRBJ2-3; D unresolved. The germline V gene encodes CDR1 SGHTA and CDR2 FQGTGA. The CDR3 spans 14 residues. The germline V and J ends were trimmed by 2 bases and 4 bases, with 10 bases remaining between them.

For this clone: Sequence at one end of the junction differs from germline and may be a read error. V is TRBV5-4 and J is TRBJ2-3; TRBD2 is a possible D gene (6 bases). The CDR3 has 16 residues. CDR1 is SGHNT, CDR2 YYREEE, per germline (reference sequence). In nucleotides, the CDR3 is TGTGCCAGCAGCTTAGCAGGGAGGACTTACACAGATACGCGGTATTTT. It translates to CASSLAGRTYTDTRYF.

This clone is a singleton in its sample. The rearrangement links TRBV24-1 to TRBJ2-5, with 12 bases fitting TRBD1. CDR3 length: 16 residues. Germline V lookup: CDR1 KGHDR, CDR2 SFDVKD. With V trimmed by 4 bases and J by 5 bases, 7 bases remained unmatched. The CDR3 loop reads CATSDPGQGARETQYF. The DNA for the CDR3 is TGTGCCACCAGTGACCCGGGACAGGGGGCTCGGGAGACCCAGTACTTC.

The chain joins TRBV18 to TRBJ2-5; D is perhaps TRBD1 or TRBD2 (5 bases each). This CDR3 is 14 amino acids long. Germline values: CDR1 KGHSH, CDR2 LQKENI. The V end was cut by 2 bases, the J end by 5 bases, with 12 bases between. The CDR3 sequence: CASSPGGTKETQYF. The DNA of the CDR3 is TGTGCCAGCTCACCAGGGGGTACAAAGGAGACCCAGTACTTC. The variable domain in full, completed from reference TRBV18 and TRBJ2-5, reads NAGVMQNPRHLVRRRGQEARLRCSPMKGHSHVYWYRQLPEEGLKFMVYLQKENIIDESGMPKERFSAEFPKEGPSILRIQQVVRGDSAAYFCASSPGGTKETQYFGPGTRLLVL.

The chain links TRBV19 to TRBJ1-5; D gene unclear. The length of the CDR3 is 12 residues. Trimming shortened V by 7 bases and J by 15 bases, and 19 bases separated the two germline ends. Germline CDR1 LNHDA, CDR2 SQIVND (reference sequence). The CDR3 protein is CASTKEWVRWHF. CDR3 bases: TGTGCCAGTACCAAAGAGTGGGTCCGATGGCATTTT.

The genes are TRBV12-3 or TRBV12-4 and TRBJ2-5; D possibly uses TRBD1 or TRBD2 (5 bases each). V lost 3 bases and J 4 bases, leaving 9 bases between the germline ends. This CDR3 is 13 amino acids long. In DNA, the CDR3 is TGTGCCAGCAGTTTCGCAGGGAGAGAGACCCAGTACTTC. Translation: CASSFAGRETQYF.

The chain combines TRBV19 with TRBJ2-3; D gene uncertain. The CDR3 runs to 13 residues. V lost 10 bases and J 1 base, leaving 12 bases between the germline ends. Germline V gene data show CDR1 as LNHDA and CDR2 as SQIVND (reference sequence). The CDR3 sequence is CATRRVRTDTQYF. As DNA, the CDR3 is TGTGCCACCCGACGGGTACGCACAGATACGCAGTATTTT.

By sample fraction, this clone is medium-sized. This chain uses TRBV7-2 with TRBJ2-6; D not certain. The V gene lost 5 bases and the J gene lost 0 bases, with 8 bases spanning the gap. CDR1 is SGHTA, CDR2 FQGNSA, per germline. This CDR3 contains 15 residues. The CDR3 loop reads CASSRAGSGANVLTF. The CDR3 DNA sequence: TGTGCCAGCAGCCGGGCTGGCTCTGGGGCCAACGTCCTGACTTTC. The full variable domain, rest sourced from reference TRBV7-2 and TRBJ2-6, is GAGVSQSPSNKVTEKGKDVELRCDPISGHTALYWYRQSLGQGLEFLIYFQGNSAPDKSGLPSDRFSAERTGGSVSTLTIQRTQQEDSAVYLCASSRAGSGANVLTFGAGSRLTVL.

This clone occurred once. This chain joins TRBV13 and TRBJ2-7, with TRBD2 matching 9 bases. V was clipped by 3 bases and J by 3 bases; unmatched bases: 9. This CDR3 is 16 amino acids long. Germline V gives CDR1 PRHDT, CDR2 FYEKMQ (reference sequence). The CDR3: CASSLTSGPKGYEQYF. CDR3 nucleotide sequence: TGTGCCAGCAGCTTGACTAGCGGCCCGAAGGGCTACGAGCAGTACTTC.

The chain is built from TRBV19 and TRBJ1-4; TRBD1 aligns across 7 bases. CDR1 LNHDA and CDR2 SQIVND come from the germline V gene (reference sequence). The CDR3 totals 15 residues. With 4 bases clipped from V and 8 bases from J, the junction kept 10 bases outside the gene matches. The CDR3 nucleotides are TGTGCCAGTAGTACAGGGGGAACAGGAGCCGAAAAACTGTTTTTT. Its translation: CASSTGGTGAEKLFF.

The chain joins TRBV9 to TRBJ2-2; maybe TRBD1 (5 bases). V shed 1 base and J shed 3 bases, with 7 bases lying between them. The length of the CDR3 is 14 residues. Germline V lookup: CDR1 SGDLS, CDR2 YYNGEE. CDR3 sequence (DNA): TGTGCCAGCAGCGTACAGGGATACACCGGGGAGCTGTTTTTT. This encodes CASSVQGYTGELFF.

CDR3 protein: CASSPEGQEAFF. CDR3 nucleotides: TGTGCCAGCAGCCCAGAGGGACAGGAAGCTTTCTTT. The chain has TRBV7-9 and TRBJ1-1, with 7 bases fitting TRBD1. CDR1 is SEHNR and CDR2 is FQNEAQ in the germline V gene (reference sequence). The CDR3 spans 12 residues. V shed 5 bases and J 8 bases; nucleotides not matched to a gene: 5.

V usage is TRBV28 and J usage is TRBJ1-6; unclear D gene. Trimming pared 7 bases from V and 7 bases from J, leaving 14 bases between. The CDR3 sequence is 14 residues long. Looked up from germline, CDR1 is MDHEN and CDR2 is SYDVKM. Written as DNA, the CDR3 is TGTGCCAGCAATAGGGCCCAGACGAATTCACCCCTCCACTTT. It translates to CASNRAQTNSPLHF.

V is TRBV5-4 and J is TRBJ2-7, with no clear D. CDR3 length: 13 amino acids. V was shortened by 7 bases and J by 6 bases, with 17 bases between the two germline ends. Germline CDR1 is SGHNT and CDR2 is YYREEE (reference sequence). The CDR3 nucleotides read TGTGCCAGCGGCAAACCGGCCGCCCCCGAGCAGTACTTC. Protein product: CASGKPAAPEQYF.

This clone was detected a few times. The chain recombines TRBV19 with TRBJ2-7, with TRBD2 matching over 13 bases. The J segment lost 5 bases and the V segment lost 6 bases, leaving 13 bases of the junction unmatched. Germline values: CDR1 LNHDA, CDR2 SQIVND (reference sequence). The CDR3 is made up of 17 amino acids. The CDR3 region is CASSPPPTSGRFHEQYF. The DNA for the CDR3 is TGTGCCAGTAGCCCCCCCCCGACTAGCGGGAGGTTCCACGAGCAGTACTTC.

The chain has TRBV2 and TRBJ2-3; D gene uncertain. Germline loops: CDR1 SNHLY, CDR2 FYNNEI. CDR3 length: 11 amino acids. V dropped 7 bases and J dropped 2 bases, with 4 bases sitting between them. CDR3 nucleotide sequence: TGTGCCAGCACTTCCACAGATACGCAGTATTTT. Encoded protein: CASTSTDTQYF.

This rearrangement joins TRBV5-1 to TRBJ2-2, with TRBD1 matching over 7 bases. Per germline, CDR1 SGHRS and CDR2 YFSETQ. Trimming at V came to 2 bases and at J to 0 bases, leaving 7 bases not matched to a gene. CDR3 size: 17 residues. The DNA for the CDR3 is TGCGCCAGCAGCTTTGCACCAACAGGGGCGAACACCGGGGAGCTGTTTTTT. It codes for CASSFAPTGANTGELFF.